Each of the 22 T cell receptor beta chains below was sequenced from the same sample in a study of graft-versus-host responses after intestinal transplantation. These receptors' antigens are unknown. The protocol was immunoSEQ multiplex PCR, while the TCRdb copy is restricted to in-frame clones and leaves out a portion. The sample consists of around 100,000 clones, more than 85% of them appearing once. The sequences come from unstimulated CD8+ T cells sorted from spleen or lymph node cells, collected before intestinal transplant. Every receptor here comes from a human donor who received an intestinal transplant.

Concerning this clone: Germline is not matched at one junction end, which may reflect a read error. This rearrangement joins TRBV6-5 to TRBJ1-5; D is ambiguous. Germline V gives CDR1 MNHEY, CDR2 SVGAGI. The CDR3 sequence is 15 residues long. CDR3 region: CASSESLYSNQSQHF. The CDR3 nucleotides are TGTGCCAGCAGCGAGTCTCTGTATAGCAATCAGTCCCAGCATTTT.

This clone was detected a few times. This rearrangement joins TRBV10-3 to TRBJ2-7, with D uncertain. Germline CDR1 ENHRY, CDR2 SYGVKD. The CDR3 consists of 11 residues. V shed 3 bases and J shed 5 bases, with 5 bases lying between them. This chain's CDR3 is CAISDGDEQYF. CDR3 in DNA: TGTGCCATCAGTGATGGGGACGAGCAGTACTTC.

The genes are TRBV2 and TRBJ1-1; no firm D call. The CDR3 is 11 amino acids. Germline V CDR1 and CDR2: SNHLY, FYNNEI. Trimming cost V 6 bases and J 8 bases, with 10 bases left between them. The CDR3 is CASREGWEAFF. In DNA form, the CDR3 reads TGTGCCAGCAGGGAGGGCTGGGAAGCTTTCTTT.

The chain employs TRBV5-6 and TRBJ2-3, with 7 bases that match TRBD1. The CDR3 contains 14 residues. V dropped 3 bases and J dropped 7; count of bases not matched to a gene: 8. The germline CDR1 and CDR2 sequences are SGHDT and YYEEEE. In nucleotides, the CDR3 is TGTGCCAGCAGCTGGGCACAGGGGACCCATACGCAGTATTTT. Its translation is CASSWAQGTHTQYF.

The CDR3 protein is CATRWGDHEQYF. In DNA form, the CDR3 reads TGTGCCACCCGCTGGGGGGACCACGAGCAGTACTTC. This chain joins TRBV15 and TRBJ2-7; D perhaps matches TRBD2 (6 bases). V lost 8 bases to trimming and J lost 5 bases, with 13 bases between them. CDR1 is LNHNV and CDR2 is YYDKDF in the germline V gene (reference sequence). This CDR3 contains 12 residues. Full variable domain (outside the CDR3, taken from reference TRBV15 and TRBJ2-7): DAMVIQNPRYQVTQFGKPVTLSCSQTLNHNVMYWYQQKSSQAPKLLFHYYDKDFNNEADTPDNFQSRRPNTSFCFLDIRSPGLGDTAMYLCATRWGDHEQYFGPGTRLTVT.

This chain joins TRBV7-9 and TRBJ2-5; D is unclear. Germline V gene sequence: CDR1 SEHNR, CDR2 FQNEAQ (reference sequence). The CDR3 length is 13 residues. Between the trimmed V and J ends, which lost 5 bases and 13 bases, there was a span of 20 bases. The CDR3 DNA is TGTGCCAGCAGCGCAAAAGAGACTGATTATGTGTACTTC. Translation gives CASSAKETDYVYF.

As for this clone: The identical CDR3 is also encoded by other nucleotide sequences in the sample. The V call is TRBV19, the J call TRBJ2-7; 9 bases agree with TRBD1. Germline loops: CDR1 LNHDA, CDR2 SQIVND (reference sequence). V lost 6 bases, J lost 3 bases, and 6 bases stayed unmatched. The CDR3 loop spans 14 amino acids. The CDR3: CASRAGQGGYEQYF. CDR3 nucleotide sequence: TGTGCCAGTAGGGCGGGACAGGGTGGCTACGAGCAGTACTTC.

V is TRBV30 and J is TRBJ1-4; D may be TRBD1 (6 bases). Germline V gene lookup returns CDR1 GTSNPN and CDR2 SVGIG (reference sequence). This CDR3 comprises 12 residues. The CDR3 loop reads CAWGPDTEKLFF. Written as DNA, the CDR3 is TGTGCGTGGGGGCCTGATACTGAAAAACTGTTTTTT.

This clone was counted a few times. The CDR3 DNA is TGTGCCAGCAGCCCAGGTCCGGGGTCCCGGGAGACCCAGTACTTC. This translates into CASSPGPGSRETQYF. This sequence joins TRBV7-6 and TRBJ2-5, with D possibly TRBD2 on 5 matching bases. The germline V and J ends were trimmed by 5 bases and 5 bases, with 18 bases remaining between them. The germline gives CDR1 SGHVS, CDR2 FNYEAQ. The CDR3 loop spans 15 amino acids.

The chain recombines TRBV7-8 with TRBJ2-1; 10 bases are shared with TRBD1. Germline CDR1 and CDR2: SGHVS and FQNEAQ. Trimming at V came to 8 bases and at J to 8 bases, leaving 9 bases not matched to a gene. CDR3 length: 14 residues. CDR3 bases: TGTGCCAGCTTGGGGACAGGGGTTATGGATGAGCAGTTCTTC. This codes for CASLGTGVMDEQFF.

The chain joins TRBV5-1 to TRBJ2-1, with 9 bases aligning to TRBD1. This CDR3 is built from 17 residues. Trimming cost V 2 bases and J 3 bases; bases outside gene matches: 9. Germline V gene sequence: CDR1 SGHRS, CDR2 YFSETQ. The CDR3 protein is CASSFNPGTGFYNEQFF. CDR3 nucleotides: TGCGCCAGCAGCTTTAACCCCGGGACAGGGTTCTACAATGAGCAGTTCTTC.

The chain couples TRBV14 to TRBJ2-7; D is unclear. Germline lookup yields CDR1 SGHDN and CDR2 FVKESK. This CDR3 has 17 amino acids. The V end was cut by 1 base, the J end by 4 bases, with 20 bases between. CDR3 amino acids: CASSQGRASWDAYEQYF. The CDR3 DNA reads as TGTGCCAGCAGCCAAGGGCGAGCTAGTTGGGATGCGTACGAGCAGTACTTC.

The CDR3 DNA follows: TGCGCCAGCAGCCAAGGTGGGCATTCTGGAAACACCATATATTTT. Protein: CASSQGGHSGNTIYF. This sequence joins TRBV4-1 and TRBJ1-3; no reliable D call. This CDR3 comprises 15 residues. The ends were cut back, 1 base at V and 1 base at J, with 8 bases in the middle. Germline CDR1 reads MGHRA; CDR2 reads YSYEKL.

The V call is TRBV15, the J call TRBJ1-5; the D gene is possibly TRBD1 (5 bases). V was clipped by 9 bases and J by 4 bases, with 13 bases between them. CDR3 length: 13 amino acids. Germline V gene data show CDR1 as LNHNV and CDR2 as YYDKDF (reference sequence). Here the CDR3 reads CATAQGSNQPQHF. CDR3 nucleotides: TGTGCCACAGCGCAGGGATCGAATCAGCCCCAGCATTTT.

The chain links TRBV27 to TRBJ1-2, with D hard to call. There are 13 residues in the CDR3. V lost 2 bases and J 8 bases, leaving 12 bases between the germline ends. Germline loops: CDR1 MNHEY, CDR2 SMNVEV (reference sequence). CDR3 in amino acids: CASSLAPTGGYTF. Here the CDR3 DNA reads TGTGCCAGCAGTTTAGCCCCGACGGGGGGCTACACCTTC.

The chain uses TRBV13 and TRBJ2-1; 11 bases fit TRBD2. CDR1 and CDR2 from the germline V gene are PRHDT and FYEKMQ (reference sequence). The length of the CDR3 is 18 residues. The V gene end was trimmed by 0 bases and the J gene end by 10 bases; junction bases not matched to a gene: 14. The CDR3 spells CASSLGLSTSGGDLEQFF. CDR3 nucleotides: TGTGCCAGCAGCTTAGGCCTAAGTACTAGCGGGGGTGATCTAGAGCAGTTCTTC.

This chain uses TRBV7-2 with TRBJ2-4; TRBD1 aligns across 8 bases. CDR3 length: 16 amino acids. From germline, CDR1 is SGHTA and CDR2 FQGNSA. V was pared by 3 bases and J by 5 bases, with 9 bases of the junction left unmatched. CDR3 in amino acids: CASSLRTGLLQNIQYF. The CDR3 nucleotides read TGTGCCAGCAGCTTGCGGACAGGGCTTCTCCAAAACATTCAGTACTTC.

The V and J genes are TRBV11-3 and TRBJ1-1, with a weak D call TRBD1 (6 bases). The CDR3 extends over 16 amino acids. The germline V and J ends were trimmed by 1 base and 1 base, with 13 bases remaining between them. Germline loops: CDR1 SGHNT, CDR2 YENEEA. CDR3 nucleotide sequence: TGTGCCAGCAGCTTAGGGGCAGGGGAGAGGAACACTGAAGCTTTCTTT. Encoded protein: CASSLGAGERNTEAFF.

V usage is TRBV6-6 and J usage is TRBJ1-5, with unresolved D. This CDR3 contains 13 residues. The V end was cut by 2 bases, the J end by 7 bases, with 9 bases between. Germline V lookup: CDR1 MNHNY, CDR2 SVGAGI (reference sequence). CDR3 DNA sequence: TGTGCCAGCAGTTACGGGTGGGGACAGCCCCAGCATTTT. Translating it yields CASSYGWGQPQHF.

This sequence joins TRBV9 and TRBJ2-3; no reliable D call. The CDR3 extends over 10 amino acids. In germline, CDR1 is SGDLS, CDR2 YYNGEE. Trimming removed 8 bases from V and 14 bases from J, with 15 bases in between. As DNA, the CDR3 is TGTGCCAGGAGCCAGGTTCCTCCGTATTTT. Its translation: CARSQVPPYF.

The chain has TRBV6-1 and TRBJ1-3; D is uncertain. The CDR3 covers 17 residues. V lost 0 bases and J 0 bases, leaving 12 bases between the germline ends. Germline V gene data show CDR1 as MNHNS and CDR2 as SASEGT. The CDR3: CASSEALVFGSGNTIYF. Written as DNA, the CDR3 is TGTGCCAGCAGTGAAGCGTTAGTGTTCGGCTCTGGAAACACCATATATTTT.

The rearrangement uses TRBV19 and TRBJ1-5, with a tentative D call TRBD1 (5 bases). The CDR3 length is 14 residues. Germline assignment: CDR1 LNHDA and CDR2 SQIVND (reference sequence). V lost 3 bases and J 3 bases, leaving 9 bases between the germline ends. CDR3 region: CASSIWGLNQPQHF. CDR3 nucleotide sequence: TGTGCCAGTAGTATTTGGGGCCTCAATCAGCCCCAGCATTTT.